This TCR beta chain was profiled in a study of blood T cell repertoires in COVID-19. Study-level background: Sources were T cells, B-cell-depleted T cells, or PBMCs; the material itself was cDNA or gDNA.

The V and J ends lost 6 bases and 4 bases, in that order; junction bases with no gene match: 4. Per germline, CDR1 LNHDA and CDR2 SQIVND (reference sequence). CDR3 size: 13 residues. TCRdb's table, derived via immunoSEQ multiplex PCR, lists solely in-frame clones and lacks some. This table has 120,000 to 150,000 clones, approximately 87% appearing once. This TCR was sampled from a woman between 25 and 40 years old with acute COVID-19. Sequencing used PBMCs or T cells enriched from blood (not recorded which). The rearrangement links TRBV19 to TRBJ1-1; 8 bases are shared with TRBD1. The DNA for the CDR3 is TGTGCCAGTAGAACCACAGGGGGCACTGAAGCTTTCTTT. It encodes CASRTTGGTEAFF.